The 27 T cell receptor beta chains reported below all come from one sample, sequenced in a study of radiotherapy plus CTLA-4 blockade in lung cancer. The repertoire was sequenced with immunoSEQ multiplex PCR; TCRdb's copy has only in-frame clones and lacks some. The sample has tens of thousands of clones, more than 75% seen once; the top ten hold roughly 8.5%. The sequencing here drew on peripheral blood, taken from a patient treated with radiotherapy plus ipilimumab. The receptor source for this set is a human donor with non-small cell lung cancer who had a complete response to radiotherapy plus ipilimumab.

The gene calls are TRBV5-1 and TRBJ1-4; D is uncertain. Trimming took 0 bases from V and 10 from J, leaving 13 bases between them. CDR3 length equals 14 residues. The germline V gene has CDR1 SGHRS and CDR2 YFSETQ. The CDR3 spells CASSLAEGGGKLFF. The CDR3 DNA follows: TGCGCCAGCAGCTTGGCCGAGGGCGGTGGAAAACTGTTTTTT.

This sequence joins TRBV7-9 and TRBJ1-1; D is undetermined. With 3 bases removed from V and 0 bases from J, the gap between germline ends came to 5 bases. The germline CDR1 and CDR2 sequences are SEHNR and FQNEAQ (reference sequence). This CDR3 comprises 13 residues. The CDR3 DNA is TGTGCCAGCAGCTTCACTCTGAACACTGAAGCTTTCTTT. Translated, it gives CASSFTLNTEAFF.

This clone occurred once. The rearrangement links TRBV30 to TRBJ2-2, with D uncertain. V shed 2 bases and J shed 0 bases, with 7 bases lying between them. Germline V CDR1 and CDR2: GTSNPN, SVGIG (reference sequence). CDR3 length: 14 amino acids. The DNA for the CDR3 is TGTGCCTGGAGTCCCGTAACGAACACCGGGGAGCTGTTTTTT. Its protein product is CAWSPVTNTGELFF. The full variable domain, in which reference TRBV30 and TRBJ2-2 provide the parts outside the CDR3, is SQTIHQWPATLVQPVGSPLSLECTVEGTSNPNLYWYRQAAGRGLQLLFYSVGIGQISSEVPQNLSASRPQDRQFILSSKKLLLSDSGFYLCAWSPVTNTGELFFGEGSRLTVL.

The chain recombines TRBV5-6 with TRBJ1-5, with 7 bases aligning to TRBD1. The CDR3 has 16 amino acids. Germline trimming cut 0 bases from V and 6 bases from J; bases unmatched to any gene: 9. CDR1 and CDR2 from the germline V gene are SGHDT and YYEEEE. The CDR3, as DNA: TGTGCCAGCAGCTTGGGCCCGGAGGGGGCTGGTCAGCCCCAGCATTTT. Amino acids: CASSLGPEGAGQPQHF.

The CDR3 protein is CAWSKGQGVFGTSNSNTEAFF. CDR3 bases: TGTGCCTGGAGTAAGGGACAGGGAGTGTTTGGAACCTCAAATTCGAACACTGAAGCTTTCTTT. V usage is TRBV30 and J usage is TRBJ1-1; TRBD1 aligns across 9 bases. The CDR3 consists of 21 residues. With 2 bases clipped from V and 1 base from J, the junction kept 23 bases outside the gene matches. In germline, CDR1 is GTSNPN, CDR2 SVGIG (reference sequence).

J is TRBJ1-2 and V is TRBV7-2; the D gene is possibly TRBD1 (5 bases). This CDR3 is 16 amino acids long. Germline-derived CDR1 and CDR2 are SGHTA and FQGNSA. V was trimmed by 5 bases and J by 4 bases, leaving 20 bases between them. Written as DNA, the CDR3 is TGTGCCAGCAGCAAGAGACAGACCTCCTATTCCTATGGCTACACCTTC. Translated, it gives CASSKRQTSYSYGYTF.

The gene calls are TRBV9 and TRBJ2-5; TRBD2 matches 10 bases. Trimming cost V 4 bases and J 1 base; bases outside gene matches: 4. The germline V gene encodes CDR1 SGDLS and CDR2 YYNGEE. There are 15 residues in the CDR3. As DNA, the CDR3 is TGTGCCAGCAGCTTCGGACTAGCGGCCCAAGAGACCCAGTACTTC. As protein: CASSFGLAAQETQYF.

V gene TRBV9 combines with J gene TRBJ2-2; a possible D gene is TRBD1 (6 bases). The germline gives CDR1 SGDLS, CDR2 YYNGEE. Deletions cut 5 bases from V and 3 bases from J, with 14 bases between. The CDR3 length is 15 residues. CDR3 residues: CASSAGDIDTGELFF. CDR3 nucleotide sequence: TGTGCCAGCAGTGCCGGGGACATCGACACCGGGGAGCTGTTTTTT. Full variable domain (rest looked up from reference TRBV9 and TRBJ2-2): DSGVTQTPKHLITATGQRVTLRCSPRSGDLSVYWYQQSLDQGLQFLIQYYNGEERAKGNILERFSAQQFPDLHSELNLSSLELGDSALYFCASSAGDIDTGELFFGEGSRLTVL.

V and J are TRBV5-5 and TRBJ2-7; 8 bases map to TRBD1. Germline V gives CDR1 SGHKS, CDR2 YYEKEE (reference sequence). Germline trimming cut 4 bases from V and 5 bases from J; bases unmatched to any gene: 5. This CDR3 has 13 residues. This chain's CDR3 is CASSRTGLNEQYV. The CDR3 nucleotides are TGTGCCAGCAGCCGGACAGGGCTGAACGAGCAGTACGTC.

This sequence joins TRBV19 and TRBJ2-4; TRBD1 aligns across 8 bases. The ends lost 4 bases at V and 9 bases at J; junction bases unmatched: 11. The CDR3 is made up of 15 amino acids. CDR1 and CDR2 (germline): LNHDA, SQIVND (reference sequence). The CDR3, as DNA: TGTGCCAGTAGTACCAACAGGGGGAGTCTCGGCATTCAGTACTTC. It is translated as CASSTNRGSLGIQYF.

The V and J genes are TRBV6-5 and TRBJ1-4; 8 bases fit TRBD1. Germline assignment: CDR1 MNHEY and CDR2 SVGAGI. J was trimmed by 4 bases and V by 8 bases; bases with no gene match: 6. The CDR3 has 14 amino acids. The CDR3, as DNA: TGTGCCAGCGCCCGGGGACAGGTTAATGAAAAACTGTTTTTT. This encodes CASARGQVNEKLFF.

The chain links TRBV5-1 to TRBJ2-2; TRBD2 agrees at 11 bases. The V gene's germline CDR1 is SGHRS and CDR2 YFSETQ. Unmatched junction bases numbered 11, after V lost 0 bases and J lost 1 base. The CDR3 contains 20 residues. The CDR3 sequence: CASSLDPLGTSGGNTGELFF. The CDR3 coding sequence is TGCGCCAGCAGCTTGGATCCCCTCGGGACTAGCGGAGGGAACACCGGGGAGCTGTTTTTT.

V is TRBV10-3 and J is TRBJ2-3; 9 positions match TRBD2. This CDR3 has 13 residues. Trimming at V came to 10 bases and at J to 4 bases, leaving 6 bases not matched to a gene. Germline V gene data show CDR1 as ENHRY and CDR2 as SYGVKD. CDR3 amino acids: CATRTSEPDTQYF. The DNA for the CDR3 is TGTGCCACGCGGACTAGCGAGCCAGATACGCAGTATTTT.

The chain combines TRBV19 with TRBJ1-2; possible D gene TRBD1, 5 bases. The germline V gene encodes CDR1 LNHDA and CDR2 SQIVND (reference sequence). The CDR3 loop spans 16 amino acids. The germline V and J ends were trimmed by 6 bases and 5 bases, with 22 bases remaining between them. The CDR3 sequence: CASRTGGRGVQYGYTF. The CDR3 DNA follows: TGTGCCAGTAGAACTGGGGGGAGAGGGGTCCAATATGGCTACACCTTC.

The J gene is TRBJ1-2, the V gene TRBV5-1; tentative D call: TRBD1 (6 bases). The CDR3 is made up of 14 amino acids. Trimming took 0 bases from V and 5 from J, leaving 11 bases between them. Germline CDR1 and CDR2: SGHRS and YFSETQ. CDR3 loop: CASSLEGDGYGYTF. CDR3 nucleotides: TGCGCCAGCAGCTTGGAGGGGGACGGATATGGCTACACCTTC.

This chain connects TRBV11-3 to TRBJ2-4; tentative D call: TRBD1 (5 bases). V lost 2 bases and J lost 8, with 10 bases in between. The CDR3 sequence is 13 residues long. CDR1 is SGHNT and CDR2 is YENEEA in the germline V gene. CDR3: CASSLSREDIQYF. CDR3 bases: TGTGCCAGCAGCTTAAGCAGGGAAGACATTCAGTACTTC.

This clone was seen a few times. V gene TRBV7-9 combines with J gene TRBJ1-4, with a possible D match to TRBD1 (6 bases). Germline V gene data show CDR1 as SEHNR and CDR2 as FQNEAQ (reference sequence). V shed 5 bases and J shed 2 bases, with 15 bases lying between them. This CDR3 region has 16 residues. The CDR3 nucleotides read TGTGCCAGCAGCCCGACAGGCACAACTACTAATGAAAAACTGTTTTTT. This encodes CASSPTGTTTNEKLFF.

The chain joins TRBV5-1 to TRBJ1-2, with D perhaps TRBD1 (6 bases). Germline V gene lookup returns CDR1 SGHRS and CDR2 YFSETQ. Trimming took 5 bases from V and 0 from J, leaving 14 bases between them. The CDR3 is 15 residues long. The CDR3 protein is CASRRDIVPNYGYTF. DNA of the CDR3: TGCGCCAGCAGACGGGACATTGTTCCTAACTATGGCTACACCTTC.

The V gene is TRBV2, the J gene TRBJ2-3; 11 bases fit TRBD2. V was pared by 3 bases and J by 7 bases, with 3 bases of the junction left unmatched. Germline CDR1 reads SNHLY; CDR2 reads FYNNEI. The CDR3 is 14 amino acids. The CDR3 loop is CASSDPSGGNTQYF. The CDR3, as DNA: TGTGCCAGCAGTGATCCTAGCGGGGGGAATACGCAGTATTTT.

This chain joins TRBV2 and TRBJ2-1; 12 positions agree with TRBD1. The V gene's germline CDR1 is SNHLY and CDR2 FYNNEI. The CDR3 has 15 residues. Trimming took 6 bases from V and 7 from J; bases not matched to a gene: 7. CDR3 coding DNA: TGTGCCAGCAGCGGGGACAGGGGGCTGTCTAATGAGCAGTTCTTC. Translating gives CASSGDRGLSNEQFF.

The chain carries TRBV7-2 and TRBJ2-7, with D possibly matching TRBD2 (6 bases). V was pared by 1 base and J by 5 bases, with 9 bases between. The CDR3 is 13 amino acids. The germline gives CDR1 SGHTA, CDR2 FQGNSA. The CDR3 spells CASSLGPGDEQYV. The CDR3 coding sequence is TGTGCCAGCAGCTTAGGTCCGGGAGACGAGCAGTACGTC.

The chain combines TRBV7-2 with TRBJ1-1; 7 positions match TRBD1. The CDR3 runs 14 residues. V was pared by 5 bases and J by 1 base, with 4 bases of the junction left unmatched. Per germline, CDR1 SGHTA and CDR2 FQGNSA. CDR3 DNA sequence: TGTGCCAGCAGCCTGGACAGGAGGAACACTGAAGCTTTCTTT. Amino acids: CASSLDRRNTEAFF. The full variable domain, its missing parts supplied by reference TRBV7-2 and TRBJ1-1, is GAGVSQSPSNKVTEKGKDVELRCDPISGHTALYWYRQSLGQGLEFLIYFQGNSAPDKSGLPSDRFSAERTGGSVSTLTIQRTQQEDSAVYLCASSLDRRNTEAFFGQGTRLTVV.

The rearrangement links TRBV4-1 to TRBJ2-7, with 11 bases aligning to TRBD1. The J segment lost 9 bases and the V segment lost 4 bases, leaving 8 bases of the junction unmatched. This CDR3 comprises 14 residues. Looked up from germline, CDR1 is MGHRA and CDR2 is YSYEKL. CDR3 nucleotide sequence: TGCGCCAGCAGCCGGCCGGGGACAGGGGGGGGGCAGTACTTC. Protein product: CASSRPGTGGGQYF.

The CDR3 region is CASKPDRAGNTIYF. In nucleotides, the CDR3 is TGTGCCAGCAAACCCGACAGGGCTGGAAACACCATATATTTT. The genes are TRBV7-2 and TRBJ1-3; 7 positions match TRBD1. The junction had 5 bases not matched to a gene; V was cut back by 7 bases and J by 2 bases. This CDR3 region has 14 residues. CDR1 is SGHTA and CDR2 is FQGNSA in the germline V gene.

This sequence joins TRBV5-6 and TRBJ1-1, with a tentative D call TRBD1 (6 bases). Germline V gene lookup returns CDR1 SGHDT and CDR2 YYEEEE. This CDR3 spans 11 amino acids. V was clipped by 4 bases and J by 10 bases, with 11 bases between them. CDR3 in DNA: TGTGCCAGCAGCCAGGGGAGATCAGCTTTCTTT. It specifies CASSQGRSAFF.

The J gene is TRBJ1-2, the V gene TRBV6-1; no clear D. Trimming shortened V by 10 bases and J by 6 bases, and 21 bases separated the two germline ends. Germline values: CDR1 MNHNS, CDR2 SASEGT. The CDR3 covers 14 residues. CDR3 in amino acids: CATLPRVRPDGYTF. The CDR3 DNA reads TGTGCCACCCTCCCCCGAGTCAGGCCAGATGGCTACACCTTC.

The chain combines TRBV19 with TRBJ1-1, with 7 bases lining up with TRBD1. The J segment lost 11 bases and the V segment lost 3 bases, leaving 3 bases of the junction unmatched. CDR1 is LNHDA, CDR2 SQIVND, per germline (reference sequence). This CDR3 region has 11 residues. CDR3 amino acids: CASSITGDAFF. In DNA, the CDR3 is TGTGCCAGTAGTATTACAGGGGACGCTTTCTTT.